A single sample is the source of the 24 T cell receptor beta chains below, sequenced in a study of shared clonotypes between healthy human individuals. Data came from immunoSEQ multiplex PCR; TCRdb stores just in-frame clones and leaves some out. The data contain more than 2 million clones, 85% to 95% of them singletons. CD45RO-negative, CCR7-selected cells formed the naive CD8 fraction, which excluded terminally differentiated effector memory CD45RA+ cells. Input material: naive CD8+ T cells sorted from blood. These receptors came from a man aged 18 to 30 in good health.

The chain links TRBV7-9 to TRBJ2-5, with 10 bases lining up with TRBD2. Germline CDR1 is SEHNR and CDR2 is FQNEAQ (reference sequence). This CDR3 contains 15 residues. V shed 5 bases, J shed 4 bases, and the junction held 7 bases outside the gene matches. This CDR3 reads CASSQTSGSLETQYF. CDR3 in DNA: TGTGCCAGCAGCCAGACTAGCGGGTCATTAGAGACCCAGTACTTC.

Note on this clone: The same CDR3 arises from other DNA sequences in this sample as well. The chain uses TRBV9 and TRBJ2-7; no definite D call. Germline-derived CDR1 and CDR2 are SGDLS and YYNGEE. The CDR3 spans 14 residues. Trimming shortened V by 0 bases and J by 0 bases, and 7 bases separated the two germline ends. The CDR3 DNA reads TGTGCCAGCAGCGTAGGTGCGGACTCCTACGAGCAGTACTTC. Its translation is CASSVGADSYEQYF.

This sequence joins TRBV5-4 and TRBJ2-7; either TRBD1 or TRBD2 may supply D (6 bases each). Per the germline V gene, CDR1 is SGHNT and CDR2 is YYREEE (reference sequence). The CDR3 runs to 14 residues. The V end lost 2 bases, the J end lost 4 bases, and 13 bases lay between the germline ends. CDR3 sequence reads: CASSFAGGTYEQYF. The DNA of the CDR3 is TGTGCCAGCAGCTTTGCAGGCGGGACATACGAGCAGTACTTC.

This clone was observed a few times. The rearrangement uses TRBV7-9 and TRBJ2-2, with D tentatively TRBD2 (6 bases). Trimming took off 5 bases at V and 1 base at J, with 17 bases between the two ends. This CDR3 comprises 17 residues. Germline V CDR1 and CDR2: SEHNR, FQNEAQ (reference sequence). CDR3 DNA sequence: TGTGCCAGCAGCCCGTGGGGTGGAGGGAGGAACACCGGGGAGCTGTTTTTT. Protein: CASSPWGGGRNTGELFF.

The chain links TRBV30 to TRBJ2-7; 8 bases agree with TRBD2. Per the germline V gene, CDR1 is GTSNPN and CDR2 is SVGIG (reference sequence). The CDR3 length is 13 residues. The ends lost 4 bases at V and 5 bases at J; junction bases unmatched: 7. The CDR3 loop reads CAWKVREGNEQYF. The CDR3 coding sequence is TGTGCCTGGAAGGTTCGGGAGGGAAACGAGCAGTACTTC.

The chain recombines TRBV13 with TRBJ1-3; D gene unclear. The CDR3 spans 14 residues. With 1 base removed from V and 1 base from J, the gap between germline ends came to 5 bases. Looked up from germline, CDR1 is PRHDT and CDR2 is FYEKMQ (reference sequence). The CDR3 reads CASSLVRSGNTIYF. The CDR3 DNA reads TGTGCCAGCAGCTTAGTCAGATCTGGAAACACCATATATTTT.

As concerns this clone: Distinct nucleotide sequences in the sample also encode this CDR3. This sequence joins TRBV20-1 and TRBJ2-7; 8 bases are shared with TRBD1. Trimming removed 5 bases from V and 3 bases from J; junction bases left unmatched: 0. Germline V gene data show CDR1 as DFQATT and CDR2 as SNEGSKA (reference sequence). The CDR3 loop spans 11 amino acids. CDR3 residues: CSAGTGYEQYF. The CDR3 coding sequence is TGCAGTGCTGGGACAGGCTACGAGCAGTACTTC.

This chain connects TRBV30 to TRBJ2-1; D is perhaps TRBD2 (5 bases). This CDR3 contains 18 residues. Trimming removed 3 bases at V and 5 bases at J, with 26 bases between. Germline V gene data show CDR1 as GTSNPN and CDR2 as SVGIG (reference sequence). The CDR3 DNA reads as TGTGCCTGGAGGGATATACTCAGCGGTGGAGGACTTGACAATGAGCAGTTCTTC. As protein: CAWRDILSGGGLDNEQFF.

The chain employs TRBV11-2 and TRBJ2-7, with D maybe TRBD2 (6 bases). This CDR3 spans 13 amino acids. The germline gives CDR1 SGHAT, CDR2 FQNNGV. V was clipped by 0 bases and J by 7 bases, with 10 bases between them. CDR3 protein: CASSLDRGREQYF. DNA of the CDR3: TGTGCCAGCAGCTTAGATCGGGGGAGGGAGCAGTACTTC.

The V gene is TRBV5-4, the J gene TRBJ1-6, with a weak D call TRBD1 (5 bases). The V gene lost 0 bases and the J gene lost 7 bases, with 14 bases spanning the gap. Looked up from germline, CDR1 is SGHNT and CDR2 is YYREEE (reference sequence). The CDR3 contains 16 residues. Written as DNA, the CDR3 is TGTGCCAGCAGCTTGGTGGGGGTTCTAGGCAATTCACCCCTCCACTTT. Translated, it gives CASSLVGVLGNSPLHF. Complete variable domain (other parts from reference TRBV5-4 and TRBJ1-6): ETGVTQSPTHLIKTRGQQVTLRCSSQSGHNTVSWYQQALGQGPQFIFQYYREEENGRGNFPPRFSGLQFPNYSSELNVNALELDDSALYLCASSLVGVLGNSPLHFGNGTRLTVT.

The chain combines TRBV29-1 with TRBJ1-2; 10 nucleotides match TRBD1. Looked up from germline, CDR1 is SQVTM and CDR2 is ANQGSEA. The V gene end was trimmed by 5 bases and the J gene end by 4 bases; junction bases not matched to a gene: 10. The CDR3 is made up of 15 amino acids. The CDR3 loop reads CSVPGGDRGIYGYTF. The CDR3 nucleotides read TGCAGCGTTCCGGGAGGGGACAGGGGAATCTATGGCTACACCTTC.

The rearrangement joins TRBV2 to TRBJ1-4; the D is unclear. This CDR3 has 14 amino acids. The germline CDR1 and CDR2 sequences are SNHLY and FYNNEI. The ends were cut back, 3 bases at V and 7 bases at J, with 12 bases in the middle. The CDR3 DNA is TGTGCCAGCAGTGAGTTACAGTTCGGTGAAAAACTGTTTTTT. Translated: CASSELQFGEKLFF.

The gene calls are TRBV7-3 and TRBJ2-5; perhaps TRBD2 as D (7 bases). Germline V gene data show CDR1 as SGHTA and CDR2 as FQGTGA. V lost 2 bases and J lost 5, with 18 bases in between. This CDR3 spans 16 amino acids. This chain's CDR3 is CASSLAGGPAGETQYF. The CDR3 DNA reads as TGTGCCAGCAGCTTAGCCGGGGGGCCAGCTGGTGAGACCCAGTACTTC.

This clone appeared once. The genes are TRBV4-3 and TRBJ1-1; D gene uncertain. Germline V CDR1 and CDR2: LGHNA, YSLEER. The CDR3 is 12 amino acids. V lost 1 base to trimming and J lost 8 bases, with 8 bases between them. CDR3 residues: CASSQVPNEAFF. CDR3 DNA sequence: TGCGCCAGCAGCCAAGTTCCGAACGAAGCTTTCTTT.

As regards this clone: Other DNA sequences in this specimen translate into the identical CDR3. The chain has TRBV9 and TRBJ2-1; weak D call: TRBD1 (5 bases). The V end lost 0 bases, the J end lost 8 bases, and 9 bases lay between the germline ends. Germline CDR1 and CDR2: SGDLS and YYNGEE. The CDR3 has 13 amino acids. CDR3 sequence reads: CASSVEGADEQFF. The CDR3 bases are TGTGCCAGCAGCGTAGAAGGGGCCGATGAGCAGTTCTTC.

This rearrangement joins TRBV7-9 to TRBJ1-2; no firm D call. Trimming took 4 bases from V and 8 from J, leaving 14 bases between them. Germline V CDR1 and CDR2: SEHNR, FQNEAQ (reference sequence). This CDR3 has 13 amino acids. CDR3 sequence: CASSSATDLGYTF. The CDR3 bases are TGTGCCAGCAGCTCCGCCACAGACCTGGGCTACACCTTC. Full variable domain (outside the CDR3, taken from reference TRBV7-9 and TRBJ1-2): DTGVSQNPRHKITKRGQNVTFRCDPISEHNRLYWYRQTLGQGPEFLTYFQNEAQLEKSRLLSDRFSAERPKGSFSTLEIQRTEQGDSAMYLCASSSATDLGYTFGSGTRLTVV.

The chain employs TRBV6-1 and TRBJ1-1; TRBD1 is a possible D gene (5 bases). Between the trimmed V and J ends, which lost 2 bases and 5 bases, there was a span of 12 bases. The CDR3 length is 14 residues. Germline V gene data show CDR1 as MNHNS and CDR2 as SASEGT. The CDR3 DNA is TGTGCCAGCAGTGAACCCGGGGGACGGACTGAAGCTTTCTTT. Translated, it gives CASSEPGGRTEAFF.

V gene TRBV4-1 combines with J gene TRBJ1-4; D uncertain. The CDR3 covers 13 residues. Germline values: CDR1 MGHRA, CDR2 YSYEKL. V gave up 0 bases and J gave up 8 bases, with 7 bases separating them. The CDR3 coding sequence is TGCGCCAGCAGCCAAGATCCCGAGGAAAAACTGTTTTTT. Amino acids: CASSQDPEEKLFF.

The J gene is TRBJ1-6, the V gene TRBV16; D remains unclear. The CDR3 is 14 residues long. V was pared by 4 bases and J by 4 bases, with 8 bases between. The germline V gene encodes CDR1 KGHSY and CDR2 FQNENV. Here the CDR3 reads CASSPALYNSPLHF. As DNA, the CDR3 is TGTGCCAGCAGCCCCGCCCTTTATAATTCACCCCTCCACTTT.

The chain recombines TRBV19 with TRBJ2-4, with D perhaps given as TRBD1 or TRBD2 (5 bases each). Germline V gene data show CDR1 as LNHDA and CDR2 as SQIVND (reference sequence). The CDR3 spans 18 residues. V lost 7 bases and J lost 0, with 22 bases in between. Here the CDR3 DNA reads TGTGCCAGTATTGGGATTGAATGGGGGAACATAGCCAAAAACATTCAGTACTTC. Its protein is CASIGIEWGNIAKNIQYF.

This chain joins TRBV11-2 and TRBJ2-7; TRBD1 agrees at 8 bases. The trim removed 5 bases at V and 4 bases at J, leaving 10 bases unmatched. The CDR3 loop spans 15 amino acids. Per the germline V gene, CDR1 is SGHAT and CDR2 is FQNNGV. CDR3 sequence: CASSATPTGGYEQYF. CDR3 nucleotide sequence: TGTGCCAGCAGCGCAACCCCAACAGGGGGTTACGAGCAGTACTTC.

The count of this clone is one. The V call is TRBV7-8, the J call TRBJ1-1; the D gene is possibly TRBD1 (6 bases). Trimming pared 6 bases from V and 1 base from J, leaving 18 bases between. Germline CDR1 SGHVS, CDR2 FQNEAQ. The CDR3 is 16 amino acids. Here the CDR3 DNA reads TGTGCCAGCAGTAAGCCACAGGGACTCCAGAACACTGAAGCTTTCTTT. Translated, it gives CASSKPQGLQNTEAFF.

This chain links TRBV4-3 with TRBJ2-2, with D possibly matching TRBD2 (6 bases). CDR1 LGHNA and CDR2 YSLEER come from the germline V gene. Trimming took off 1 base at V and 2 bases at J, with 14 bases between the two ends. The CDR3 runs 17 residues. In DNA form, the CDR3 reads TGCGCCAGCAGCCAAGGTTCCGGGGGAGTCAACACCGGGGAGCTGTTTTTT. Amino acids: CASSQGSGGVNTGELFF.

V and J are TRBV7-9 and TRBJ2-1; no definite D call. Trimming left V 2 bases short and J 10 bases short, with 6 bases between. Germline V gives CDR1 SEHNR, CDR2 FQNEAQ (reference sequence). The length of the CDR3 is 11 residues. The CDR3 spells CASSLTREQFF. In nucleotides, the CDR3 is TGTGCCAGCAGCTTAACCAGAGAGCAGTTCTTC.